These T cell receptor beta chains were read from a single sample in a study of beta chain features in type 1 diabetes. Using immunoSEQ multiplex PCR, the repertoire was profiled, and TCRdb retains in-frame clones only, with some absent. The data hold fewer than 300,000 clones, with roughly a tenth observed a single time. The material sequenced was naive CD4+ T cells from blood. The receptor source for this set is a man aged 25-40 years with type 1 diabetes. CDR3s include the opening cysteine and the closing phenylalanine or tryptophan. Each record gives: clone size, J gene, D gene, V gene, CDR3 protein, CDR3 DNA. A D gene is named only where the DNA matches it firmly. The listing skips clone size in some rows; elsewhere it reads once, few, many or a size class.

abundance: .
j_gene: TRBJ2-5
d_gene: TRBD1
v_gene: TRBV29-1
CDR3aa: CSVERDRDSETQYF
CDR3nt: TGCAGCGTTGAGCGGGACAGGGACTCGGAGACCCAGTACTTC

abundance: few
j_gene: TRBJ2-7
d_gene: .
v_gene: TRBV15
CDR3aa: CATSRDRRGGSYEQYF
CDR3nt: TGTGCCACCAGCAGAGATAGGAGAGGGGGCTCCTACGAGCAGTACTTC

abundance: few
j_gene: TRBJ2-2
d_gene: TRBD2
v_gene: TRBV7-2
CDR3aa: CASRAGLSTGELFF
CDR3nt: TGTGCCAGCAGAGCGGGGCTGAGCACCGGGGAGCTGTTTTTT

abundance: few
j_gene: TRBJ1-4
d_gene: TRBD1
v_gene: TRBV4-3
CDR3aa: CASSQDPRGPTNEKLFF
CDR3nt: TGCGCCAGCAGCCAAGATCCCAGGGGGCCTACTAATGAAAAACTGTTTTTT

abundance: .
j_gene: TRBJ2-2
d_gene: .
v_gene: TRBV7-2
CDR3aa: CASSFRAATGELFF
CDR3nt: TGTGCCAGCAGCTTCAGGGCTGCCACCGGGGAGCTGTTTTTT

abundance: .
j_gene: TRBJ2-3
d_gene: TRBD1
v_gene: TRBV7-7
CDR3aa: CASSYGQGRDTQYF
CDR3nt: TGTGCTAGCAGCTACGGACAGGGACGAGATACGCAGTATTTT

abundance: .
j_gene: TRBJ1-6
d_gene: .
v_gene: TRBV5-1
CDR3aa: CASSLAYGEDYGSPLHF
CDR3nt: TGCGCCAGCAGCTTGGCTTATGGGGAGGATTATGGTTCACCCCTCCACTTT

abundance: few
j_gene: TRBJ2-3
d_gene: .
v_gene: TRBV4-1
CDR3aa: CASSPMAATGDTQYF
CDR3nt: TGCGCCAGCAGCCCGATGGCAGCTACGGGAGATACGCAGTATTTT

abundance: few
j_gene: TRBJ2-5
d_gene: .
v_gene: TRBV14
CDR3aa: CASSQTEGKTQYF
CDR3nt: TGTGCCAGCAGCCAAACCGAGGGAAAGACCCAGTACTTC

abundance: .
j_gene: TRBJ2-3
d_gene: TRBD2
v_gene: TRBV7-2
CDR3aa: CASSPNRGGVYTQYF
CDR3nt: TGTGCCAGCAGCCCAAACCGGGGGGGCGTTTATACGCAGTATTTT

abundance: few
j_gene: TRBJ2-7
d_gene: .
v_gene: TRBV29-1
CDR3aa: CSVRDYEQYF
CDR3nt: TGCAGCGTTCGAGACTACGAGCAGTACTTC

abundance: .
j_gene: TRBJ1-6
d_gene: .
v_gene: TRBV11-2
CDR3aa: CASNLRDSPLHF
CDR3nt: TGTGCCAGCAACCTCCGCGATTCACCCCTCCACTTT

abundance: .
j_gene: TRBJ2-7
d_gene: .
v_gene: TRBV28
CDR3aa: CASSLMRGLRQYF
CDR3nt: TGTGCCAGCAGTTTAATGCGAGGACTCAGGCAGTACTTC

abundance: few
j_gene: TRBJ2-1
d_gene: .
v_gene: TRBV6-1
CDR3aa: CASSAAGYNNEQFF
CDR3nt: TGTGCCAGCAGTGCAGCGGGCTATAACAATGAGCAGTTCTTC

abundance: few
j_gene: TRBJ2-5
d_gene: .
v_gene: TRBV7-9
CDR3aa: CASSFAGLQETQYF
CDR3nt: TGTGCCAGCAGCTTCGCGGGGCTCCAAGAGACCCAGTACTTC

abundance: .
j_gene: TRBJ2-1
d_gene: .
v_gene: TRBV28
CDR3aa: CASSRPGEDEQFF
CDR3nt: TGTGCCAGCAGCCGACCCGGTGAGGATGAGCAGTTCTTC

abundance: few
j_gene: TRBJ2-1
d_gene: .
v_gene: TRBV2
CDR3aa: CASIPTYNEQFF
CDR3nt: TGTGCCAGCATCCCCACATACAATGAGCAGTTCTTC

abundance: .
j_gene: TRBJ1-5
d_gene: TRBD1
v_gene: TRBV18
CDR3aa: CASSGTGSQPQHF
CDR3nt: TGTGCCAGCTCCGGGACAGGGAGTCAGCCCCAGCATTTT

abundance: .
j_gene: TRBJ2-7
d_gene: .
v_gene: TRBV7-2
CDR3aa: CASSHTGLLRYEQYF
CDR3nt: TGTGCCAGCAGCCACACAGGGCTTCTCCGCTACGAGCAGTACTTC

abundance: .
j_gene: TRBJ1-2
d_gene: TRBD1
v_gene: TRBV27
CDR3aa: CASSLRGQGHYGYTF
CDR3nt: TGTGCCAGCAGTTTACGGGGACAGGGTCACTATGGCTACACCTTC

abundance: .
j_gene: TRBJ2-3
d_gene: TRBD2
v_gene: TRBV9
CDR3aa: CASSVESGGPDTQYF
CDR3nt: TGTGCCAGCAGCGTTGAATCGGGGGGGCCAGATACGCAGTATTTT

abundance: .
j_gene: TRBJ1-5
d_gene: .
v_gene: TRBV4-2
CDR3aa: CASSQAQGTTQPQHF
CDR3nt: TGTGCCAGCAGCCAGGCACAGGGTACGACTCAGCCCCAGCATTTT

abundance: .
j_gene: TRBJ2-7
d_gene: .
v_gene: TRBV6-5
CDR3aa: CASSLTGSSYEQYF
CDR3nt: TGTGCCAGCAGCCTCACAGGTTCCTCCTACGAGCAGTACTTC

abundance: .
j_gene: TRBJ2-5
d_gene: TRBD1
v_gene: TRBV9
CDR3aa: CASSVGDRVVRETQYF
CDR3nt: TGTGCCAGCAGCGTAGGAGACAGGGTGGTACGAGAGACCCAGTACTTC

abundance: .
j_gene: TRBJ2-7
d_gene: TRBD1
v_gene: TRBV7-9
CDR3aa: CASSMGQGSYEQYF
CDR3nt: TGTGCCAGCAGCATGGGACAGGGATCCTACGAGCAGTACTTC

abundance: .
j_gene: TRBJ1-1
d_gene: .
v_gene: TRBV5-1
CDR3aa: CASRLSVNTEAFF
CDR3nt: TGCGCCAGCAGGCTCAGTGTGAACACTGAAGCTTTCTTT

abundance: few
j_gene: TRBJ2-2
d_gene: .
v_gene: TRBV15
CDR3aa: CAATARPNTGELFF
CDR3nt: TGTGCCGCGACAGCGAGACCCAACACCGGGGAGCTGTTTTTT

abundance: few
j_gene: TRBJ1-1
d_gene: .
v_gene: TRBV11-2
CDR3aa: CASSPRTADTEAFF
CDR3nt: TGTGCCAGCAGCCCCAGGACAGCCGATACTGAAGCTTTCTTT